This entry describes one TCR beta chain. This sample is part of a study of blood T cell repertoires in COVID-19. On the study more broadly: T cells, B-cell-depleted T cells, or PBMCs supplied cDNA or gDNA.

The assay was immunoSEQ multiplex PCR, and TCRdb's table has in-frame clones only and misses some. The profile covers 75,000 or so clones, with approximately 82% appearing a single time and 30% to 40% taken by the ten largest. This CDR3 comprises 14 residues. CDR1 is SGHNT and CDR2 is YYREEE in the germline V gene (reference sequence). Trimming cost V 2 bases and J 1 base, with 10 bases left between them. This chain joins TRBV5-4 and TRBJ2-7; possibly TRBD2 for D (6 bases). Sequencing was done on a sample of peripheral blood. This TCR was recovered from an older woman with acute or convalescent COVID-19. The CDR3 sequence is CASSFGGLSYEQYF. The CDR3 DNA follows: TGTGCCAGCAGCTTCGGGGGACTTTCCTACGAGCAGTACTTC.